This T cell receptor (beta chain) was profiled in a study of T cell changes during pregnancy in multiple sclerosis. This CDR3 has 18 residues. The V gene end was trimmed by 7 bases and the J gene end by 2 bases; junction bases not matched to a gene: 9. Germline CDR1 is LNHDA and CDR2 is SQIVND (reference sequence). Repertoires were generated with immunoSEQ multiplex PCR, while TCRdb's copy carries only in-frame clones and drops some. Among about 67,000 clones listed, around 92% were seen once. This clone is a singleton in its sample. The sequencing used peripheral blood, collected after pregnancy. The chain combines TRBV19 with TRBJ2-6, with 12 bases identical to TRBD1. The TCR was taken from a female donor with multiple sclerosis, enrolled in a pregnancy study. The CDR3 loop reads CASITGTGGLPGANVLTF. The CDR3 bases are TGTGCCAGTATTACCGGGACAGGGGGCCTACCTGGGGCCAACGTCCTGACTTTC.